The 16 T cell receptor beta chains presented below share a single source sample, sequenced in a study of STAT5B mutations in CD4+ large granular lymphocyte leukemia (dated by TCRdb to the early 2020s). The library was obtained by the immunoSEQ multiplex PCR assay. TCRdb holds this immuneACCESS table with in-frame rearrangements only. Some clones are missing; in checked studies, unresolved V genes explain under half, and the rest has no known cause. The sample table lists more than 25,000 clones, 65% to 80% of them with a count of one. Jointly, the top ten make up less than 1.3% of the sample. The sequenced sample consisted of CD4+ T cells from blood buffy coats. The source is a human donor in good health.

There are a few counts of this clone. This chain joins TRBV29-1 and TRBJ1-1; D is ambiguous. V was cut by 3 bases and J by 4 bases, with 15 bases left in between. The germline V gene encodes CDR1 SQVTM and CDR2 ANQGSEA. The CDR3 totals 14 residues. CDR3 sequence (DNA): TGCAGCGTTGACCCCGGACTGCGGAGCACTGAAGCTTTCTTT. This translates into CSVDPGLRSTEAFF.

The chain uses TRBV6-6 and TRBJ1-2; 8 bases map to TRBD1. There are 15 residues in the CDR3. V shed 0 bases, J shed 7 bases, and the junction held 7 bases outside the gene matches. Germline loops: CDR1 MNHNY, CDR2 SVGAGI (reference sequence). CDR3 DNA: TGTGCCAGCAGTTACTCGAGGCAGGGGGCAGGTGGCTACACCTTC. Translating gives CASSYSRQGAGGYTF.

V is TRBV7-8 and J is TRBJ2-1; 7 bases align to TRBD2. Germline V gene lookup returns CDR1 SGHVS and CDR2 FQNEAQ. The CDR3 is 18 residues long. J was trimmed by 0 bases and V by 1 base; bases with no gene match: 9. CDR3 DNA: TGTGCCAGCAGCTTAGTGGTTCTGGCGGGGGACTCCTACAATGAGCAGTTCTTC. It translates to CASSLVVLAGDSYNEQFF. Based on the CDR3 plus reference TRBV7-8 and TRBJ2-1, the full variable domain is GAGVSQSPRYKVAKRGQDVALRCDPISGHVSLFWYQQALGQGPEFLTYFQNEAQLDKSGLPSDRFFAERPEGSVSTLKIQRTQQEDSAVYLCASSLVVLAGDSYNEQFFGPGTRLTVL.

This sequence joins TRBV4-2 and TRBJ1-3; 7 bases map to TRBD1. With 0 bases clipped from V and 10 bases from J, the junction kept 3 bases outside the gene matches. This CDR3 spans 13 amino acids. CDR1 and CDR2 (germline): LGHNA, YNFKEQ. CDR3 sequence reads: CASSQDQGGTIYF. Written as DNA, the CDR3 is TGTGCCAGCAGCCAAGACCAGGGGGGAACCATATATTTT.

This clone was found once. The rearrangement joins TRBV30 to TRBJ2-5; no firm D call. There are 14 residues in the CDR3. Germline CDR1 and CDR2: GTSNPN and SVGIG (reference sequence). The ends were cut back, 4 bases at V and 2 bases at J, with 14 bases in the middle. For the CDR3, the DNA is TGTGCCTGGACCCGAGGAGTGGGGCAAGAGACCCAGTACTTC. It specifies CAWTRGVGQETQYF.

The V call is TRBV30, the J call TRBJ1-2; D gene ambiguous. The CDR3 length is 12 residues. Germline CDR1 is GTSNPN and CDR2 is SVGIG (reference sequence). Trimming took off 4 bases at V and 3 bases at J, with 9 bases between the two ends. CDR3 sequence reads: CAWTLGDYGYTF. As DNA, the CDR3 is TGTGCCTGGACCCTAGGAGACTATGGCTACACCTTC.

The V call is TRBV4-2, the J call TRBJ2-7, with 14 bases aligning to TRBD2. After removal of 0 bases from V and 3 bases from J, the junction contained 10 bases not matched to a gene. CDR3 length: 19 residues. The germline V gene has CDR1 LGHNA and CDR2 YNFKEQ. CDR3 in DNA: TGTGCCAGCAGCCAAGATAGAGGGACTAGCGGGGGCCCCTTCTACGAGCAGTACTTC. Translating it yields CASSQDRGTSGGPFYEQYF.

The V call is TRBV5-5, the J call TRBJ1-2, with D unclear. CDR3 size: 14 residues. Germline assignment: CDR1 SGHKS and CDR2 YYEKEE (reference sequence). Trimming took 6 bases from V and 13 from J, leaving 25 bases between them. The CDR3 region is CASTIDRLRTDGTF. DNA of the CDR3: TGTGCCAGCACCATAGACCGGCTTAGAACTGACGGCACCTTC.

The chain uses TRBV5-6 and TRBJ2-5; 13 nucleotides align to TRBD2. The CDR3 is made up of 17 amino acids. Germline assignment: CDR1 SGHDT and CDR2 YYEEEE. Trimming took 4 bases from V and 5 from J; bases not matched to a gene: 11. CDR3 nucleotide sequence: TGTGCCAGCAGCCTAAGACTAGCGGGGGGACTCGGCGAGACCCAGTACTTC. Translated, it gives CASSLRLAGGLGETQYF.

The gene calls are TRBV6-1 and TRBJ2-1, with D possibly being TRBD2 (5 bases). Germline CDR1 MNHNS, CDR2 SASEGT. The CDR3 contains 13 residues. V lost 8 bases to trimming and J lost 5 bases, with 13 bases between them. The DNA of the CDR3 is TGTGCCAGCTCCGAACTCGGGGACAATGAGCAGTTCTTC. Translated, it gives CASSELGDNEQFF.

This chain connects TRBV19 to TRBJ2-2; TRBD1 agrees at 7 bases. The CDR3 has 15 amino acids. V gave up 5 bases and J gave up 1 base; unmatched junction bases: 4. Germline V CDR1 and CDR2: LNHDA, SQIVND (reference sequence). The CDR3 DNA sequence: TGTGCCAGTAGTCCGGGACAGAAGAACACCGGGGAGCTGTTTTTT. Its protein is CASSPGQKNTGELFF. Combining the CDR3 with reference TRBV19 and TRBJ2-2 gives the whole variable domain DGGITQSPKYLFRKEGQNVTLSCEQNLNHDAMYWYRQDPGQGLRLIYYSQIVNDFQKGDIAEGYSVSREKKESFPLTVTSAQKNPTAFYLCASSPGQKNTGELFFGEGSRLTVL.

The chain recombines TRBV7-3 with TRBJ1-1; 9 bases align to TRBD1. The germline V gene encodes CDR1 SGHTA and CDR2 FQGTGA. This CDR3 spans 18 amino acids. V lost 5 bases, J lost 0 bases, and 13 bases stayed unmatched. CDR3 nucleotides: TGTGCCAGCAGCCTCCGGGACAGGGAGTCCGGGTTGAACACTGAAGCTTTCTTT. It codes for CASSLRDRESGLNTEAFF. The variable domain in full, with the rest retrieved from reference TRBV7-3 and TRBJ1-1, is GAGVSQTPSNKVTEKGKYVELRCDPISGHTALYWYRQSLGQGPEFLIYFQGTGAADDSGLPNDRFFAVRPEGSVSTLKIQRTERGDSAVYLCASSLRDRESGLNTEAFFGQGTRLTVV.

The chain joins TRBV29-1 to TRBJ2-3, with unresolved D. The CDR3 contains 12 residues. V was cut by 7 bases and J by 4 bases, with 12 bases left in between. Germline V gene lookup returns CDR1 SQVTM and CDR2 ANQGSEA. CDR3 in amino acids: CSESTGSDTQYF. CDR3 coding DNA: TGCAGCGAATCGACCGGCTCAGATACGCAGTATTTT.

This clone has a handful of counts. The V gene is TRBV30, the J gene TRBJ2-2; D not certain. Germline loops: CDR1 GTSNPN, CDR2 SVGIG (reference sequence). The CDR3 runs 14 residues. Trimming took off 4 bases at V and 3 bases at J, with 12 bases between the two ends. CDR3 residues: CAWKVPLDTGELFF. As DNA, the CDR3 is TGTGCCTGGAAGGTCCCGCTTGACACCGGGGAGCTGTTTTTT.

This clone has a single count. The CDR3 DNA follows: TGTGCCAGCAGTTTATTTGAGGGGAACTATGGCTACACCTTC. Translating gives CASSLFEGNYGYTF. This rearrangement joins TRBV28 to TRBJ1-2; D is perhaps TRBD1 (5 bases). This CDR3 has 14 residues. V lost 1 base to trimming and J lost 2 bases, with 8 bases between them. CDR1 is MDHEN and CDR2 is SYDVKM in the germline V gene.

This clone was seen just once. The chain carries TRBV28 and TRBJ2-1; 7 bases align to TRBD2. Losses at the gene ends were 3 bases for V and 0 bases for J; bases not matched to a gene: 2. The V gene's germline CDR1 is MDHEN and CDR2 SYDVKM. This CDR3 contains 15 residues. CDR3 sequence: CASSFRGSSYNEQFF. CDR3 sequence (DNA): TGTGCCAGCAGTTTTCGCGGGAGCTCCTACAATGAGCAGTTCTTC.